The 28 T cell receptor beta chains below all came from one sample that was sequenced in a study of a mutant IDH1 vaccine in newly diagnosed glioma. Which antigens these TCRs recognize remains unknown. Generated by immunoSEQ multiplex PCR, the TCRdb table keeps only in-frame clones and is missing some. Of over 55,000 clones listed, roughly 79% were seen once; the top ten hold 5.4%. Specified time point: week 35, safety follow-up. Topical imiquimod accompanied each vaccine dose, which consisted of 300 ug of mutant IDH1 20-mer peptide. The material sequenced was PBMCs, taken from a glioma patient whose treatment included an IDH1 peptide vaccine. All receptors derive from a man between 35 and 55 years old with glioma.

This chain uses TRBV27 with TRBJ2-7, with 8 bases lining up with TRBD1. The germline CDR1 and CDR2 sequences are MNHEY and SMNVEV (reference sequence). CDR3 size: 16 residues. Trimming removed 5 bases from V and 7 bases from J; junction bases left unmatched: 16. The CDR3 DNA reads TGTGCCAGCAGTCTGGAGACAGGGGTAGGGGTTTTAGAGCAGTACTTC. Amino acid sequence: CASSLETGVGVLEQYF.

This rearrangement joins TRBV6-1 to TRBJ1-4, with D possibly being TRBD1 (5 bases). CDR3 length equals 14 residues. V shed 2 bases and J shed 5 bases, with 9 bases lying between them. Germline loops: CDR1 MNHNS, CDR2 SASEGT. As DNA, the CDR3 is TGTGCCAGCAGTGAATGGGGGAGAAATGAAAAACTGTTTTTT. Translated: CASSEWGRNEKLFF.

The genes are TRBV10-3 and TRBJ2-7; TRBD1 might be the D (6 bases). CDR3 length: 16 amino acids. From germline, CDR1 is ENHRY and CDR2 SYGVKD. V gave up 2 bases and J gave up 2 bases, with 16 bases separating them. The CDR3 spells CAISENMWDNPYEQYF. The CDR3 region has the DNA TGTGCCATCAGTGAGAACATGTGGGACAACCCCTACGAGCAGTACTTC.

Here the CDR3 DNA reads TGTGCCAGTAGTATCGACAGGGGCTCGTACAATGAGCAGTTCTTC. Amino acid sequence: CASSIDRGSYNEQFF. The V and J genes are TRBV19 and TRBJ2-1, with 8 positions matching TRBD1. This CDR3 has 15 amino acids. Germline lookup yields CDR1 LNHDA and CDR2 SQIVND (reference sequence). The junction had 5 bases not matched to a gene; V was cut back by 3 bases and J by 4 bases.

This chain connects TRBV7-6 to TRBJ2-3; D not certain. V lost 3 bases and J lost 3, with 13 bases in between. CDR3 length: 15 residues. Germline values: CDR1 SGHVS, CDR2 FNYEAQ. The CDR3 nucleotides are TGTGCCAGCAGCTTCTTAAAGACACCTACAGATACGCAGTATTTT. It is translated as CASSFLKTPTDTQYF.

There are a few counts of this clone. The V gene is TRBV27, the J gene TRBJ1-1, with 8 bases identical to TRBD1. This CDR3 spans 18 amino acids. Germline trimming cut 2 bases from V and 3 bases from J; bases unmatched to any gene: 14. Germline lookup yields CDR1 MNHEY and CDR2 SMNVEV (reference sequence). CDR3 residues: CASSLRRGPWVFDTEAFF. DNA of the CDR3: TGTGCCAGCAGTTTACGCAGGGGGCCATGGGTTTTTGACACTGAAGCTTTCTTT.

This chain joins TRBV15 and TRBJ1-2, with 7 bases fitting TRBD1. Germline CDR1 reads LNHNV; CDR2 reads YYDKDF (reference sequence). Trimming took 4 bases from V and 8 from J; bases not matched to a gene: 7. The CDR3 runs 13 residues. Here the CDR3 reads CATSMSGGRGYTF. DNA for the CDR3: TGTGCCACCAGCATGTCAGGGGGTCGGGGCTACACCTTC.

This chain uses TRBV7-6 with TRBJ2-3; D is ambiguous. CDR1 is SGHVS and CDR2 is FNYEAQ in the germline V gene. CDR3 length: 15 residues. Between the trimmed V and J ends, which lost 0 bases and 0 bases, there was a span of 7 bases. The CDR3 DNA is TGTGCCAGCAGCTTAGCTTGGGCTAGCACAGATACGCAGTATTTT. Protein product: CASSLAWASTDTQYF.

The rearrangement joins TRBV28 to TRBJ2-7; possible D gene TRBD1, 5 bases. This CDR3 contains 15 residues. Germline-derived CDR1 and CDR2 are MDHEN and SYDVKM. Between the trimmed V and J ends, which lost 4 bases and 0 bases, there was a span of 13 bases. CDR3 sequence (DNA): TGTGCCAGCAGTTCCCTTCGGCAGGGCTCCTACGAGCAGTACTTC. The encoded protein is CASSSLRQGSYEQYF.

This chain connects TRBV7-3 to TRBJ2-1, with D possibly called TRBD1 or TRBD2 (5 bases each). This CDR3 is 15 amino acids long. Trimming left V 5 bases short and J 0 bases short, with 11 bases between. Germline assignment: CDR1 SGHTA and CDR2 FQGTGA. In nucleotides, the CDR3 is TGTGCCAGCAGCCTCCGGGACGCCTCCTACAATGAGCAGTTCTTC. It codes for CASSLRDASYNEQFF.

This chain links TRBV7-2 with TRBJ1-5; D may be TRBD1 (6 bases). Germline loops: CDR1 SGHTA, CDR2 FQGNSA. The CDR3 totals 15 residues. Trimming stripped 1 base from V and 2 bases from J, with 9 bases between. The DNA of the CDR3 is TGTGCCAGCAGCTTAGAGGGGGGGGGCAATCAGCCCCAGCATTTT. Amino acid sequence: CASSLEGGGNQPQHF. The complete variable domain, with remaining parts taken from reference TRBV7-2 and TRBJ1-5, reads GAGVSQSPSNKVTEKGKDVELRCDPISGHTALYWYRQSLGQGLEFLIYFQGNSAPDKSGLPSDRFSAERTGGSVSTLTIQRTQQEDSAVYLCASSLEGGGNQPQHFGDGTRLSIL.

This chain connects TRBV6-4 to TRBJ1-1, with D perhaps TRBD1 (5 bases). This CDR3 comprises 12 residues. V lost 5 bases and J 4 bases, leaving 8 bases between the germline ends. Germline V lookup: CDR1 MRHNA, CDR2 SNTAGT. The CDR3 is CASSWGGTEAFF. CDR3 sequence (DNA): TGTGCCAGCAGTTGGGGGGGCACTGAAGCTTTCTTT.

This clone was detected only a few times. This chain connects TRBV5-4 to TRBJ2-3, with 14 positions matching TRBD2. The CDR3 extends over 16 amino acids. V was clipped by 4 bases and J by 6 bases; unmatched bases: 7. Per the germline V gene, CDR1 is SGHNT and CDR2 is YYREEE (reference sequence). The CDR3 here is CASSPGLAGELDTQYF. DNA of the CDR3: TGTGCCAGCAGCCCGGGACTAGCGGGAGAATTGGATACGCAGTATTTT. The whole variable domain, filled in from reference TRBV5-4 and TRBJ2-3, reads ETGVTQSPTHLIKTRGQQVTLRCSSQSGHNTVSWYQQALGQGPQFIFQYYREEENGRGNFPPRFSGLQFPNYSSELNVNALELDDSALYLCASSPGLAGELDTQYFGPGTRLTVL.

The genes are TRBV20-1 and TRBJ1-4, with D hard to call. V was cut by 5 bases and J by 5 bases, with 6 bases left in between. Per the germline V gene, CDR1 is DFQATT and CDR2 is SNEGSKA (reference sequence). The CDR3 length is 11 residues. The CDR3 DNA reads TGCAGTGCTCGACAAAATGAAAAACTGTTTTTT. Residues: CSARQNEKLFF.

This chain uses TRBV7-9 with TRBJ2-4; no reliable D call. V dropped 1 base and J dropped 0 bases, with 4 bases sitting between them. Germline V gives CDR1 SEHNR, CDR2 FQNEAQ (reference sequence). This CDR3 has 14 amino acids. The CDR3 loop reads CASSLVGAKNIQYF. The CDR3 DNA follows: TGTGCCAGCAGCTTAGTAGGAGCCAAAAACATTCAGTACTTC.

This rearrangement joins TRBV2 to TRBJ2-7, with D maybe TRBD2 (5 bases). This CDR3 spans 13 amino acids. V gave up 7 bases and J gave up 5 bases, with 15 bases separating them. CDR1 and CDR2 (germline): SNHLY, FYNNEI. CDR3 nucleotide sequence: TGTGCCAGCATGGATGGACTCGAGGACGAGCAGTACTTC. Its protein is CASMDGLEDEQYF.

This chain links TRBV5-4 with TRBJ2-7; 11 bases map to TRBD2. Germline V gives CDR1 SGHNT, CDR2 YYREEE (reference sequence). This CDR3 comprises 16 residues. The trim removed 3 bases at V and 2 bases at J, leaving 7 bases unmatched. The CDR3 nucleotides read TGTGCCAGCAGCTCCTGGCTAGCGGGGGGACCCTACGAGCAGTACTTC. Its protein product is CASSSWLAGGPYEQYF.

This rearrangement joins TRBV19 to TRBJ1-5; possibly TRBD1 for D (6 bases). Between the trimmed V and J ends, which lost 7 bases and 9 bases, there was a span of 22 bases. The CDR3 length is 15 residues. Germline V gene data show CDR1 as LNHDA and CDR2 as SQIVND (reference sequence). Here the CDR3 reads CASTLGGRGRMPQHF. In DNA, the CDR3 is TGTGCCAGTACCTTGGGAGGCAGGGGAAGGATGCCCCAGCATTTT.

The chain recombines TRBV7-9 with TRBJ2-1, with D maybe TRBD2 (7 bases). The CDR3 spans 18 residues. Germline assignment: CDR1 SEHNR and CDR2 FQNEAQ (reference sequence). The germline V and J ends were trimmed by 2 bases and 9 bases, with 26 bases remaining between them. The CDR3 sequence: CASSLSPMGGGGDGEQFF. Here the CDR3 DNA reads TGTGCCAGCAGCTTATCCCCCATGGGGGGAGGGGGAGATGGTGAGCAGTTCTTC. Full variable domain (missing parts from reference TRBV7-9 and TRBJ2-1): DTGVSQNPRHKITKRGQNVTFRCDPISEHNRLYWYRQTLGQGPEFLTYFQNEAQLEKSRLLSDRFSAERPKGSFSTLEIQRTEQGDSAMYLCASSLSPMGGGGDGEQFFGPGTRLTVL.

The genes are TRBV27 and TRBJ1-5, with D hard to call. Trimming left V 5 bases short and J 0 bases short, with 14 bases between. CDR1 and CDR2 (germline): MNHEY, SMNVEV (reference sequence). The CDR3 has 16 residues. The CDR3 sequence is CASSRLPAGSNQPQHF. The CDR3 coding sequence is TGTGCCAGCAGTCGACTCCCGGCAGGTAGCAATCAGCCCCAGCATTTT.

The chain combines TRBV11-2 with TRBJ1-2; 7 bases align to TRBD1. Germline V gene lookup returns CDR1 SGHAT and CDR2 FQNNGV. V lost 2 bases to trimming and J lost 1 base; unmatched junction nucleotides: 1. This CDR3 is built from 14 residues. The CDR3 spells CASSLQGGNYGYTF. CDR3 bases: TGTGCCAGCAGCTTACAGGGGGGTAACTATGGCTACACCTTC.

The J gene is TRBJ1-2, the V gene TRBV7-2; no firm D call. The CDR3 contains 12 residues. Germline V gene sequence: CDR1 SGHTA, CDR2 FQGNSA. V lost 0 bases, J lost 5 bases, and 4 bases lay in between. DNA for the CDR3: TGTGCCAGCAGCTTAGCGCAATATGGCTACACCTTC. Translation: CASSLAQYGYTF. Together with reference TRBV7-2 and TRBJ1-2, the CDR3 gives the full variable domain: GAGVSQSPSNKVTEKGKDVELRCDPISGHTALYWYRQSLGQGLEFLIYFQGNSAPDKSGLPSDRFSAERTGGSVSTLTIQRTQQEDSAVYLCASSLAQYGYTFGSGTRLTVV.

The rearrangement links TRBV4-2 to TRBJ1-2; the match to TRBD1 covers 10 bases. CDR3 length: 15 amino acids. V lost 3 bases to trimming and J lost 5 bases; unmatched junction nucleotides: 6. Germline V gene data show CDR1 as LGHNA and CDR2 as YNFKEQ. Written as DNA, the CDR3 is TGTGCCAGCAGCCACCCCGGGACAGGGGCTTATGGCTACACCTTC. Its protein is CASSHPGTGAYGYTF.

Concerning this clone: Additional DNA sequences in this sample encode the identical CDR3. The chain carries TRBV5-6 and TRBJ2-3, with 11 bases matching TRBD2. The CDR3 consists of 16 residues. CDR1 SGHDT and CDR2 YYEEEE come from the germline V gene. J was trimmed by 1 base and V by 4 bases; bases with no gene match: 5. CDR3 DNA sequence: TGTGCCAGCAGCGGATCGGGACTAGCGGGCACAGATACGCAGTATTTT. Translating gives CASSGSGLAGTDTQYF.

The chain uses TRBV7-2 and TRBJ1-3; no definite D call. V dropped 5 bases and J dropped 6 bases, with 14 bases sitting between them. Germline V gene lookup returns CDR1 SGHTA and CDR2 FQGNSA. This CDR3 is built from 14 residues. In nucleotides, the CDR3 is TGTGCCAGCAGCCCAGGCCCGGGAGAAAACACCATATATTTT. Translating it yields CASSPGPGENTIYF.

The rearrangement uses TRBV2 and TRBJ2-7; 7 bases are shared with TRBD2. V was pared by 3 bases and J by 2 bases, with 7 bases of the junction left unmatched. Germline loops: CDR1 SNHLY, CDR2 FYNNEI. The CDR3 totals 15 residues. CDR3: CASSDEGRGTYEQYF. CDR3 nucleotide sequence: TGTGCCAGCAGTGATGAGGGGCGGGGGACCTACGAGCAGTACTTC.

The rearrangement uses TRBV21-1 and TRBJ1-1; TRBD1 is the table's D call and was not checked against the DNA. TRBV21-1 is designated a pseudogene. The CDR3 is made up of 18 amino acids. The CDR3 DNA reads TGTGCCAGCAGAGGCTCGGGACAGGGTTCCTTTAGGTACACTGAAGCTTTCTTT. Translation: CASRGSGQGSFRYTEAFF.

This clone was observed a single time. The V and J genes are TRBV5-5 and TRBJ2-7; 7 bases fit TRBD2. V lost 6 bases and J lost 2; bases outside the gene matches: 8. CDR1 and CDR2 (germline): SGHKS, YYEKEE (reference sequence). This CDR3 is built from 14 residues. The CDR3 here is CASTRGLEAYEQYF. The CDR3 DNA sequence: TGTGCCAGCACCCGCGGACTAGAGGCCTACGAGCAGTACTTC.